These 19 T cell receptor beta chains originate from one sample sequenced in a study of radiation and T cells in renal cell carcinoma. Specified time point: blood 4 weeks post-SBRT, at nephrectomy. Treatment denoted: 15 Gy SBRT to primary tumor, nephrectomy 4 weeks later. The table came from immunoSEQ multiplex PCR; TCRdb's copy has only in-frame clones and leaves some out. The table has 30,000 to 40,000 clones, approximately 84% seen once. Sequencing used blood, obtained from a patient whose treatment included radiotherapy and nephrectomy. These receptors came from a man aged 55 to 69 with renal cell carcinoma.

The chain has TRBV4-2 and TRBJ2-2; D tentatively reads TRBD1 or TRBD2 (6 bases each). Trimming took 0 bases from V and 7 from J, leaving 18 bases between them. The CDR3 is 17 amino acids. CDR1 and CDR2 from the germline V gene are LGHNA and YNFKEQ. The CDR3 bases are TGTGCCAGCAGCCAAGACCCCCCCGGGGGCAGACTCGGGGAGCTGTTTTTT. Its translation is CASSQDPPGGRLGELFF.

V is TRBV5-1 and J is TRBJ2-7; 9 bases map to TRBD1. J was trimmed by 4 bases and V by 4 bases; bases with no gene match: 6. The V gene's germline CDR1 is SGHRS and CDR2 YFSETQ. The CDR3 runs to 14 residues. This CDR3 reads CASSQGQGTYEQYF. The CDR3 DNA reads TGCGCCAGCAGCCAAGGACAGGGGACATACGAGCAGTACTTC. The full variable domain, with the rest looked up from reference TRBV5-1 and TRBJ2-7, is KAGVTQTPRYLIKTRGQQVTLSCSPISGHRSVSWYQQTPGQGLQFLFEYFSETQRNKGNFPGRFSGRQFSNSRSEMNVSTLELGDSALYLCASSQGQGTYEQYFGPGTRLTVT.

This rearrangement joins TRBV7-2 to TRBJ1-3, with TRBD1 identical over 7 bases. The germline CDR1 and CDR2 sequences are SGHTA and FQGNSA. The CDR3 loop spans 15 amino acids. V lost 5 bases, J lost 0 bases, and 4 bases stayed unmatched. CDR3 DNA: TGTGCCAGCAGCCCAGGGGGAGGCTCTGGAAACACCATATATTTT. This gives the protein CASSPGGGSGNTIYF.

The J gene is TRBJ2-7, the V gene TRBV4-1, with 8 bases lining up with TRBD2. V lost 0 bases, J lost 1 base, and 5 bases stayed unmatched. Germline lookup yields CDR1 MGHRA and CDR2 YSYEKL. The CDR3 has 16 residues. The CDR3 is CASSQDRLASSYEQYF. CDR3 DNA: TGCGCCAGCAGCCAAGATAGACTAGCGAGTTCCTACGAGCAGTACTTC.

This clone was seen just once. V usage is TRBV10-2 and J usage is TRBJ2-7, with TRBD2 matching over 7 bases. J lost 2 bases, V lost 6 bases, and 7 bases had no gene match. CDR3 size: 14 residues. In germline, CDR1 is WSHSY, CDR2 SAAADI. The CDR3 DNA is TGCGCCAGCAGGCCCCAGCGGGGTACCTACGAGCAGTACTTC. Translated, it gives CASRPQRGTYEQYF.

The gene calls are TRBV5-1 and TRBJ1-1; 9 nucleotides match TRBD1. Looked up from germline, CDR1 is SGHRS and CDR2 is YFSETQ. The CDR3 contains 17 residues. J gave up 2 bases and V 1 base, and 9 bases lay outside the gene matches. As DNA, the CDR3 is TGCGCCAGCAGCTTGTTCAACAGGGGGCTGGTAAACACTGAAGCTTTCTTT. Translating gives CASSLFNRGLVNTEAFF. The variable domain in full, with the rest retrieved from reference TRBV5-1 and TRBJ1-1, is KAGVTQTPRYLIKTRGQQVTLSCSPISGHRSVSWYQQTPGQGLQFLFEYFSETQRNKGNFPGRFSGRQFSNSRSEMNVSTLELGDSALYLCASSLFNRGLVNTEAFFGQGTRLTVV.

This chain links TRBV6-5 with TRBJ2-1; D call uncertain. The germline V gene has CDR1 MNHEY and CDR2 SVGAGI. The CDR3 has 14 amino acids. The ends were cut back, 4 bases at V and 6 bases at J, with 13 bases in the middle. As DNA, the CDR3 is TGTGCCAGCAGTTCAAGGCAGGCCGGCAATGAGCAGTTCTTC. It yields the protein CASSSRQAGNEQFF.

The chain employs TRBV27 and TRBJ2-7, with 8 bases fitting TRBD2. From germline, CDR1 is MNHEY and CDR2 SMNVEV (reference sequence). V lost 0 bases, J lost 5 bases, and 6 bases stayed unmatched. There are 15 residues in the CDR3. This chain's CDR3 is CASSLSGTRSHEQYF. The CDR3 bases are TGTGCCAGCAGTTTATCAGGGACTAGAAGCCACGAGCAGTACTTC.

The CDR3, as DNA: TGTGCCAGCAGCCAAGATCGGCGGCGGGGGGGGGACACTGAAGCTTTCTTT. Amino acids: CASSQDRRRGGDTEAFF. The rearrangement uses TRBV14 and TRBJ1-1, with D tentatively TRBD1 (5 bases). Trimming removed 0 bases from V and 3 bases from J, with 17 bases in between. Germline CDR1 reads SGHDN; CDR2 reads FVKESK. CDR3 length: 17 amino acids.

The table lists this clone with a count of one. The chain employs TRBV11-2 and TRBJ2-1; D assignment may be TRBD1 or TRBD2 (5 bases each). Deletions cut 1 base from V and 12 bases from J, with 19 bases between. CDR1 SGHAT and CDR2 FQNNGV come from the germline V gene. This CDR3 contains 15 residues. The chain's CDR3 is CASSLGGQKGLWQFF. The CDR3 nucleotides are TGTGCCAGCAGCTTAGGCGGGCAAAAGGGGTTATGGCAGTTCTTC.

The rearrangement uses TRBV5-1 and TRBJ2-1; tentative D call: TRBD2 (5 bases). Germline CDR1 is SGHRS and CDR2 is YFSETQ. V lost 0 bases, J lost 9 bases, and 10 bases lay in between. CDR3 length: 13 amino acids. The CDR3 protein is CASSLGGSAEQFF. CDR3 nucleotides: TGCGCCAGCAGCTTGGGAGGGAGTGCTGAGCAGTTCTTC.

This clone was recorded a few times. The gene calls are TRBV30 and TRBJ2-1; TRBD1 matches 7 bases. The CDR3 is made up of 13 amino acids. The V and J ends lost 5 bases and 6 bases, in that order; junction bases with no gene match: 7. CDR1 GTSNPN and CDR2 SVGIG come from the germline V gene (reference sequence). This CDR3 reads CAWDRVPGNEQFF. As DNA, the CDR3 is TGTGCCTGGGACAGGGTCCCTGGCAATGAGCAGTTCTTC.

This rearrangement joins TRBV5-5 to TRBJ2-7, with TRBD1 identical over 8 bases. CDR3 length equals 14 residues. Germline CDR1 and CDR2: SGHKS and YYEKEE (reference sequence). Unmatched junction bases numbered 5, after V lost 4 bases and J lost 2 bases. Written as DNA, the CDR3 is TGTGCCAGCAGCCCTCAGGGGGCTCCCTACGAGCAGTACTTC. Its protein is CASSPQGAPYEQYF.

A single count supports this clone. The V and J genes are TRBV21-1 and TRBJ2-7; TRBD2 was called by the table and not checked on the DNA. TRBV21-1 is described as a pseudogene. The CDR3 consists of 18 residues. The CDR3, as DNA: TGTGCCAGCAGCAAATCATTTTATCGGGACTGGAGCTCCTACGAGCAGTACTTC. Translating it yields CASSKSFYRDWSSYEQYF.

This clone appeared a few times. The CDR3 coding sequence is TGCAGCGTTCCGGTAGGGGATGGGGTTTTCCCTGAAGCTTTCTTT. This encodes CSVPVGDGVFPEAFF. The chain combines TRBV29-1 with TRBJ1-1; TRBD1 might be the D (5 bases). The CDR3 is 15 residues long. In germline, CDR1 is SQVTM, CDR2 ANQGSEA. Trimming cost V 5 bases and J 6 bases, with 22 bases left between them.

The chain is built from TRBV7-9 and TRBJ2-5, with D uncertain. With the DNA end fitting TRBJ2-7 better, the J assignment may be wrong. The CDR3 is 13 residues long. CDR1 and CDR2 (germline): SEHNR, FQNEAQ (reference sequence). The CDR3, as DNA: TGTGCCAGCACCCTTCAAGATTCAGCCGAGCAGTACTTC. This gives the protein CASTLQDSAEQYF.

The rearrangement joins TRBV5-1 to TRBJ2-7, with D perhaps matching TRBD1 or TRBD2 (5 bases each). V gave up 4 bases and J gave up 3 bases, with 17 bases separating them. The V gene's germline CDR1 is SGHRS and CDR2 YFSETQ. The CDR3 sequence is 15 residues long. The CDR3 DNA reads TGCGCCAGCAGCAACCGGGGCAGCTCGGTCTACGAGCAGTACTTC. This codes for CASSNRGSSVYEQYF.

This sequence joins TRBV6-5 and TRBJ2-7; TRBD2 matches at 11 bases. The germline gives CDR1 MNHEY, CDR2 SVGAGI. Losses at the gene ends were 6 bases for V and 7 bases for J; bases not matched to a gene: 8. The CDR3 extends over 14 amino acids. In DNA, the CDR3 is TGTGCCAGCAGCCCACCTAGCGGGAGGCCGGAGCAGTACTTC. Translation gives CASSPPSGRPEQYF.

This clone was seen a handful of times. This chain connects TRBV11-3 to TRBJ2-7, with D hard to call. CDR3 length: 13 residues. Per the germline V gene, CDR1 is SGHNT and CDR2 is YENEEA. The V gene lost 1 base and the J gene lost 0 bases, with 4 bases spanning the gap. The CDR3: CASSLASSYEQYF. CDR3 nucleotide sequence: TGTGCCAGCAGCTTAGCCTCCTCCTACGAGCAGTACTTC.